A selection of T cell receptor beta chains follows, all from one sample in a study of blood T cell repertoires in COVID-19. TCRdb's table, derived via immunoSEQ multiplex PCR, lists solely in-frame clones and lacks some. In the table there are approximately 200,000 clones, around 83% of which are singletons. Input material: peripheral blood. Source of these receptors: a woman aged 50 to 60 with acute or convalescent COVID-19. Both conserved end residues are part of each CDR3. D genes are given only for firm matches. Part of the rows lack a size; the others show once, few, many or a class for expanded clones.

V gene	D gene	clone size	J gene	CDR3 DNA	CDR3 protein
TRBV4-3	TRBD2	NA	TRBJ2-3	TGCGCCAGCAGTCCGATTGGTAGCGGGGGAGATACGCAGTATTTT	CASSPIGSGGDTQYF
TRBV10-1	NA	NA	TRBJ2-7	TGCGCCAGCAGTGAGTCGAGGTATTCCGAGCAGTACTTC	CASSESRYSEQYF
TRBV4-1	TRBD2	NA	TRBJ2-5	TGCGCCAGCAGCCCGGGGGAGGGATGGGAGACCCAGTACTTC	CASSPGEGWETQYF
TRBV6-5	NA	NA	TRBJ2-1	TGTGCCAGCAGTAAACCGGACAGCTACAATGAGCAGTTCTTC	CASSKPDSYNEQFF
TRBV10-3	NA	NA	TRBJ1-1	TGTGCCATCACCCAAAGTATTGAGGTTGGGAACACTGAAGCTTTCTTT	CAITQSIEVGNTEAFF
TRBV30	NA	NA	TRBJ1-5	TGTGCCTGGAGTGTGGGGCAGGGCAATCAGCCCCAGCATTTT	CAWSVGQGNQPQHF
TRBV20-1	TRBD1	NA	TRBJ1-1	TGCAGTGCTAGGACAGGGCCTGAAGCTTTCTTT	CSARTGPEAFF
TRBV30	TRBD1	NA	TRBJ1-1	TGTGCCTGGAGGGGACAGGGTGTAGGTGAAGCTTTCTTT	CAWRGQGVGEAFF
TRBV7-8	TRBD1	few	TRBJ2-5	TGTGCCAGCAGCTTAGAAGGGGGCGGCAACGGGGAGACCCAGTACTTC	CASSLEGGGNGETQYF
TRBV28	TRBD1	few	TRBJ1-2	TGTGCCAGCAGTTTATTAGGGACAGCTTTTAACTATGGCTACACCTTC	CASSLLGTAFNYGYTF
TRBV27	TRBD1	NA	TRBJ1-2	TGTGCCAGCAGTTCAATTTCCGGGACAGGGCTCTATGGCTACACCTTC	CASSSISGTGLYGYTF
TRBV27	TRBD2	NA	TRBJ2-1	TGTGCCAGCAGGCAAACTAGCGGGAGGACTAATGAGCAGTTCTTC	CASRQTSGRTNEQFF